This T cell receptor (beta chain) was identified during a study of OX40 agonist ivuxolimab in advanced cancers. Here immunoSEQ multiplex PCR was the method, and the copy in TCRdb shows in-frame clones only, minus some. The repertoire has about 40,000 clones, roughly 82% of them found once; the top ten carry 6.5% to 8%. The trim removed 2 bases at V and 7 bases at J, leaving 12 bases unmatched. This CDR3 comprises 17 residues. Germline CDR1 and CDR2: SSHAT and FNYEAQ (reference sequence). The source is an adult with an advanced solid tumor such as melanoma, head and neck, liver or kidney cancer. Sequencing used CD4+ or CD8+ T cells sorted from blood, obtained in a trial of the OX40 agonist ivuxolimab. The genes are TRBV7-7 and TRBJ2-1; 9 bases line up with TRBD2. Written as DNA, the CDR3 is TGTGCCAGCAGCTTATATCAGGCTAGCGGGACGCATAATGAGCAGTTCTTC. Its protein product is CASSLYQASGTHNEQFF.